This T cell receptor (beta chain) was retrieved from a study of early T cells in non-severe SARS-CoV-2 infection. Overall study context: Bulk RNA taken from unsorted whole blood was sequenced, leaving chains unpaired.

This clonotype is deemed medium-sized. The target antigen is unknown. Unique molecular identifiers were affixed to single, distinct cDNA molecules. TCRdb redid the calling of the 5' RACE reads with MiXCR, one entry per CDR3 protein. In the table there are 27,000 or so distinct CDR3 sequences, 2.9% of which are singletons. Per the germline V gene, CDR1 is LGHNT and CDR2 is FRNRAP. V was trimmed by 7 bases and J by 4 bases, leaving 8 bases between them. The CDR3 has 12 residues. Study findings and constraints: Using VDJdb, the matching emphasized anti-spike CD8 responses while missing private and CD4 specificities.

The chain has TRBV12-5 and TRBJ2-1; D is uncertain. The sequence was collected from an adult who was a healthcare worker with PCR-confirmed SARS-CoV-2 infection or an uninfected control (not recorded which). The sequencing sample was made of whole blood. DNA of the CDR3: TGTGCTAGTGCCTTGGGATACAATGAGCAGTTCTTC. The encoded protein is CASALGYNEQFF.